The clone carrying this T cell receptor beta chain was detected many times. Its antigen is undetermined. V was cut by 2 bases and J by 7 bases, with 9 bases left in between. The length of the CDR3 is 13 residues. The V gene's germline CDR1 is LGHNA and CDR2 YSLEER. This entry is derived from a study of T cells after posttransplantation cyclophosphamide. Study-level results: Tissue-infiltrating T cells from skin or gut overlapped little with blood T cells.

Assay used: immunoSEQ multiplex PCR; TCRdb lists only in-frame clones, some missing. The table records 30,000 or so clones without singletons, the ten largest covering 2.7%. This sequence was found in a woman in her sixties or seventies in good health, CMV-negative, and a related stem cell transplant donor. Sequencing was performed on PBMCs. The V call is TRBV4-3, the J call TRBJ1-5, with D maybe TRBD1 (6 bases). The chain's CDR3 is CASSQNRVQPQHF. As DNA, the CDR3 is TGCGCCAGCAGCCAAAACAGGGTCCAGCCCCAGCATTTT.